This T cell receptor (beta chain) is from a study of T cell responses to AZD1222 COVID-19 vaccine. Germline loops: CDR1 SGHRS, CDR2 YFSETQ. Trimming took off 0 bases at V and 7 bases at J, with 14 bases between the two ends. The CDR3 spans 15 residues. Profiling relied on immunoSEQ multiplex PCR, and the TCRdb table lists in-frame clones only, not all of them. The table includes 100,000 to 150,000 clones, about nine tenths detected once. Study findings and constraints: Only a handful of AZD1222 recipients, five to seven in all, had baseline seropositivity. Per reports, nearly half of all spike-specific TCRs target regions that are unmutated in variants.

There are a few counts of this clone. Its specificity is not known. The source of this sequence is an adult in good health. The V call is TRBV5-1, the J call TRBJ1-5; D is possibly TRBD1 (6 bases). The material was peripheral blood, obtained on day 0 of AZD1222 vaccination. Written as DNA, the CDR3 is TGCGCCAGCAGCTTGGGGACAGATTCGCAACAGCCCCAGCATTTT. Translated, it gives CASSLGTDSQQPQHF.